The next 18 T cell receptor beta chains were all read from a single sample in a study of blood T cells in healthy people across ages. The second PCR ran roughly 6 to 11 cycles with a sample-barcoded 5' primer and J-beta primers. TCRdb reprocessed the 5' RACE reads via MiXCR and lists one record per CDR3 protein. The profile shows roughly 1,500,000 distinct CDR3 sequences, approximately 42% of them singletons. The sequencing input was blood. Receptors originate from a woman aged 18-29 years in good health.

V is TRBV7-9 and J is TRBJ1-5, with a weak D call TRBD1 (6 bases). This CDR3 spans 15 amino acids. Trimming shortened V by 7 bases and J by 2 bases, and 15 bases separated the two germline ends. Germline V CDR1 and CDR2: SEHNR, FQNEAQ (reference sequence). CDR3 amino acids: CASNLARGGNQPQHF. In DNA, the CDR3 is TGTGCCAGCAACCTAGCCAGGGGTGGCAATCAGCCCCAGCATTTT. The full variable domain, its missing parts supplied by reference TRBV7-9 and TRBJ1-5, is DTGVSQNPRHKITKRGQNVTFRCDPISEHNRLYWYRQTLGQGPEFLTYFQNEAQLEKSRLLSDRFSAERPKGSFSTLEIQRTEQGDSAMYLCASNLARGGNQPQHFGDGTRLSIL.

CDR3 sequence reads: CASRKAGTARSGNTIYF. The DNA for the CDR3 is TGTGCCAGCAGAAAAGCCGGGACCGCCCGCTCTGGAAACACCATATATTTT. The rearrangement links TRBV5-5 to TRBJ1-3; D may be TRBD1 (5 bases). CDR3 length: 17 amino acids. Per the germline V gene, CDR1 is SGHKS and CDR2 is YYEKEE (reference sequence). V was clipped by 5 bases and J by 0 bases, with 18 bases between them.

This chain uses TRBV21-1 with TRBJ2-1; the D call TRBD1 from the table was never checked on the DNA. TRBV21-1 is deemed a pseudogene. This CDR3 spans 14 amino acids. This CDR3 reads CASSNRDTSYEQFF. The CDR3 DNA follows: TGTGCCAGCAGCAACCGGGACACCTCCTACGAGCAGTTCTTC.

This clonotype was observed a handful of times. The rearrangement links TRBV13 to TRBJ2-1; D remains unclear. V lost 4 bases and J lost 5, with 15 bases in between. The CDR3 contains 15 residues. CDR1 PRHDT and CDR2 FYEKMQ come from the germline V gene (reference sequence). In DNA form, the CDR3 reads TGTGCCAGCAGCTCGGACCCGAGACCCAACAATGAGCAGTTCTTC. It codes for CASSSDPRPNNEQFF.

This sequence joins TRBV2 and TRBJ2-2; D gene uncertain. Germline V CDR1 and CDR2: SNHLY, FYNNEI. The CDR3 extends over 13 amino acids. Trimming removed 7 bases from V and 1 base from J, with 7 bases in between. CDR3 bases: TGTGCCAGCACGATCAGGAACACCGGGGAGCTGTTTTTT. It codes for CASTIRNTGELFF.

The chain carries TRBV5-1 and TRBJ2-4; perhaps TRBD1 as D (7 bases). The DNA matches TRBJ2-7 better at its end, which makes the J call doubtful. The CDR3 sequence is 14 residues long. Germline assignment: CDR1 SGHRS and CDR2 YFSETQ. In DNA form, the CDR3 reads TGCGCCAGCAGCTCGACAGGGACTCAAAGCGAGCAGTACTTC. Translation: CASSSTGTQSEQYF.

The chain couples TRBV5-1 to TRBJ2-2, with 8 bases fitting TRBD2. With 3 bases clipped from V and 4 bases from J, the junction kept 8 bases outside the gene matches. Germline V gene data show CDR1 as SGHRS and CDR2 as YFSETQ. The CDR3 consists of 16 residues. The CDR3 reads CASSSSGSSGTGELFF. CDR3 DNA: TGCGCCAGCAGCTCGAGCGGGAGTTCGGGCACCGGGGAGCTGTTTTTT.

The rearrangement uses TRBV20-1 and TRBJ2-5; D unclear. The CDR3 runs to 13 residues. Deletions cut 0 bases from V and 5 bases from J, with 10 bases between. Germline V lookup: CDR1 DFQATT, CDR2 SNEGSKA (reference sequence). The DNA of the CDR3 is TGCAGTGCTAGAGATGGTATTTCGGAGACCCAGTACTTC. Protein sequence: CSARDGISETQYF.

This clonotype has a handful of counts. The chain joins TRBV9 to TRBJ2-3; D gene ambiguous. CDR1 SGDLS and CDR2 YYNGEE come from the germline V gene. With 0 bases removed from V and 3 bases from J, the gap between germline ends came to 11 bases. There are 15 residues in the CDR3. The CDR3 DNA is TGTGCCAGCAGCGTAGTAATGGGCCTTACAGATACGCAGTATTTT. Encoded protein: CASSVVMGLTDTQYF. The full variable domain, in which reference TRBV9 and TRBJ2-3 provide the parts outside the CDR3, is DSGVTQTPKHLITATGQRVTLRCSPRSGDLSVYWYQQSLDQGLQFLIQYYNGEERAKGNILERFSAQQFPDLHSELNLSSLELGDSALYFCASSVVMGLTDTQYFGPGTRLTVL.

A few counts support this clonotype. The CDR3 sequence: CASRQRVAGRTDTQYF. CDR3 bases: TGTGCCAGCAGACAAAGGGTGGCGGGGCGCACAGATACGCAGTATTTT. V and J are TRBV7-8 and TRBJ2-3; maybe TRBD2 (6 bases). Trimming removed 6 bases at V and 1 base at J, with 17 bases between. The CDR3 runs 16 residues. Germline V gene lookup returns CDR1 SGHVS and CDR2 FQNEAQ.

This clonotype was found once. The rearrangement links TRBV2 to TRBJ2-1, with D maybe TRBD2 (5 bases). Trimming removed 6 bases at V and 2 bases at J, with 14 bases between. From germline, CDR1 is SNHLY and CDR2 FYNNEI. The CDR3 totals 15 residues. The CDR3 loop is CASSVPGNPYNEQFF. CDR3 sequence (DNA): TGTGCCAGCAGCGTCCCGGGGAACCCCTACAATGAGCAGTTCTTC.

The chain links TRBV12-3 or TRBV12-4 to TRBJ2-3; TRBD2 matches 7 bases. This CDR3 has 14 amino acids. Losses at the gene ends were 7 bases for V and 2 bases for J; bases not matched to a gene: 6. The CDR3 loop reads CASTQLALTDTQYF. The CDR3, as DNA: TGTGCCAGCACTCAACTAGCGCTCACAGATACGCAGTATTTT.

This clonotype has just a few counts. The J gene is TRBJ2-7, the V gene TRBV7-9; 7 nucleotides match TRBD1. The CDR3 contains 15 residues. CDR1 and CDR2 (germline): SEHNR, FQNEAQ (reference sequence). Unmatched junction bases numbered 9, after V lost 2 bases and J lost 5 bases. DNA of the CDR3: TGTGCCAGCAGCTTATTACAGGGACAGAGGGACGAGCAGTACTTC. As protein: CASSLLQGQRDEQYF.

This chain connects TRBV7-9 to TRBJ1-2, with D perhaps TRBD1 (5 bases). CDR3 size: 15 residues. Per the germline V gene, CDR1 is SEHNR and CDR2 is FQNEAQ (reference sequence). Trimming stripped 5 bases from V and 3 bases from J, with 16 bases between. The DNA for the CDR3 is TGTGCCAGCAGCGGCCCAGGGTATCGCGACTATGGCTACACCTTC. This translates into CASSGPGYRDYGYTF.

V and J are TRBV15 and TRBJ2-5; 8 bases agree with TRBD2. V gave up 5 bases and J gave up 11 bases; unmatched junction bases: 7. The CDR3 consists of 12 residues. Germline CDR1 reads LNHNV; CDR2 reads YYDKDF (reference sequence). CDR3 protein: CATSSLAGLQYF. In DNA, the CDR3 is TGTGCCACCAGCTCGCTAGCGGGCCTACAGTACTTC.

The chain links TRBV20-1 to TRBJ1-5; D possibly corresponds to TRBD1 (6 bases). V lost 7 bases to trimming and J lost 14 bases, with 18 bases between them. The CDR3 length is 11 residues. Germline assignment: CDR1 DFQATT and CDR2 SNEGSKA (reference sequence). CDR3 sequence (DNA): TGCAGTGTAGTGTCGGGGGGGACAAAGCATTTT. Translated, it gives CSVVSGGTKHF.

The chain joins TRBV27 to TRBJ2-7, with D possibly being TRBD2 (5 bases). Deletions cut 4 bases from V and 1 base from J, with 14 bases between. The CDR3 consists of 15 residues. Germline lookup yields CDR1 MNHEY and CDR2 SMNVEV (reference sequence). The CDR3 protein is CASSSGSSLSYEQYF. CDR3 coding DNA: TGTGCCAGCAGTTCGGGGTCCTCTTTATCCTACGAGCAGTACTTC.

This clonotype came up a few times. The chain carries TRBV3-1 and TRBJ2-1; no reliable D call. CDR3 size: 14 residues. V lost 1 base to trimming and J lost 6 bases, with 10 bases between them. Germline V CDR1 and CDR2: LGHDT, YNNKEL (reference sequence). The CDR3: CASSQVGPSNEQFF. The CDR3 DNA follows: TGTGCCAGCAGCCAAGTAGGCCCTTCCAATGAGCAGTTCTTC.